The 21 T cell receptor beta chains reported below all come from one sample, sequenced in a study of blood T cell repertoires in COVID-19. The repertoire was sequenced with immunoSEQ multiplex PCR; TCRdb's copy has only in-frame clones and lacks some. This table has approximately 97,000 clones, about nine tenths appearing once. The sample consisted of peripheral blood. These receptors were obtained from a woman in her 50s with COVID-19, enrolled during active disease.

Written as DNA, the CDR3 is TGTGCCAGCAGTGACTCTTTAGGGATAAGACAGGCTCATAGCAATCAGCCCCAGCATTTT. Translating it yields CASSDSLGIRQAHSNQPQHF. V is TRBV6-4 and J is TRBJ1-5, with a tentative D call TRBD1 (6 bases). The germline V and J ends were trimmed by 0 bases and 0 bases, with 21 bases remaining between them. This CDR3 has 20 residues. Per germline, CDR1 MRHNA and CDR2 SNTAGT.

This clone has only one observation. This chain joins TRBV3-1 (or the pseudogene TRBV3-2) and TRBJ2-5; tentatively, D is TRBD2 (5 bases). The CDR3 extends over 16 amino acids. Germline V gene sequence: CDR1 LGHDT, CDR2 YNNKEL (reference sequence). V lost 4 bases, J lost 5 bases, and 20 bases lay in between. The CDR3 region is CASSPMSRTPGETQYF. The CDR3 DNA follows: TGTGCCAGCAGCCCAATGTCGCGGACTCCCGGGGAGACCCAGTACTTC.

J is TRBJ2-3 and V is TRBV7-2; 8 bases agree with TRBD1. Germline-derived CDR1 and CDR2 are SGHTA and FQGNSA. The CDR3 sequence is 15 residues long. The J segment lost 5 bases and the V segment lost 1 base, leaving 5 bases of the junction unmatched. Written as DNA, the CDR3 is TGTGCCAGCAGCTTAGGTTCAGGGGGCAGAGATACGCAGTATTTT. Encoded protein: CASSLGSGGRDTQYF.

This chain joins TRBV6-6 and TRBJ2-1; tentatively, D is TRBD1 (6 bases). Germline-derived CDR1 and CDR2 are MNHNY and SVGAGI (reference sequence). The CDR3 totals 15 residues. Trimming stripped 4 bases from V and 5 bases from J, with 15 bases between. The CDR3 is CASSFPRDTHNEQFF. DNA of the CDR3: TGTGCCAGCAGTTTTCCCCGGGACACGCACAATGAGCAGTTCTTC.

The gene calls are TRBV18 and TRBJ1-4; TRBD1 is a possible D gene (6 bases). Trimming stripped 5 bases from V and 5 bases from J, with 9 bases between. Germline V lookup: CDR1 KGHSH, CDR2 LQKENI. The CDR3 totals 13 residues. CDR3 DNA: TGTGCCAGCTCAACCGGACAGAATGAAAAACTGTTTTTT. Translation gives CASSTGQNEKLFF.

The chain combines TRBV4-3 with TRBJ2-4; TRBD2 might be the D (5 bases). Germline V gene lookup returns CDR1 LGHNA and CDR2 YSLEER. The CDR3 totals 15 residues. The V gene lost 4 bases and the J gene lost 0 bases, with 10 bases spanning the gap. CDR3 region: CASSLGGLAKNIQYF. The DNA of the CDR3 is TGCGCCAGCAGCCTAGGAGGATTAGCCAAAAACATTCAGTACTTC.

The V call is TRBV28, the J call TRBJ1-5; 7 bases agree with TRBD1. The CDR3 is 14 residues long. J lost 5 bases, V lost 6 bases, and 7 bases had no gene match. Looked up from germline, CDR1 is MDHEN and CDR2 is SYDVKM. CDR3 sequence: CASSPGQVYQPQHF. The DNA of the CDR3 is TGTGCCAGCAGCCCCGGACAGGTCTATCAGCCCCAGCATTTT. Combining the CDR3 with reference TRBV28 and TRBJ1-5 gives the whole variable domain DVKVTQSSRYLVKRTGEKVFLECVQDMDHENMFWYRQDPGLGLRLIYFSYDVKMKEKGDIPEGYSVSREKKERFSLILESASTNQTSMYLCASSPGQVYQPQHFGDGTRLSIL.

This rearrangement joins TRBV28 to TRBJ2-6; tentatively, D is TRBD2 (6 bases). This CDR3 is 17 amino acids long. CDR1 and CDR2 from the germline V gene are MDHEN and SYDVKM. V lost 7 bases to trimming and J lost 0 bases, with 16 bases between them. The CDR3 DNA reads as TGTGCCAGCATCCTTGGGGGAGGACCCTCTGGGGCCAACGTCCTGACTTTC. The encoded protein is CASILGGGPSGANVLTF.

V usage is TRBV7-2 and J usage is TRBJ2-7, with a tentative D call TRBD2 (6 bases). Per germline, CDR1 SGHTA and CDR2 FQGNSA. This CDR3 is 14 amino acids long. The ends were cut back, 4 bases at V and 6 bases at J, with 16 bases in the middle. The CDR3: CASSSLTGVSEQYF. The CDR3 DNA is TGTGCCAGCAGCTCGTTGACGGGGGTATCCGAGCAGTACTTC.

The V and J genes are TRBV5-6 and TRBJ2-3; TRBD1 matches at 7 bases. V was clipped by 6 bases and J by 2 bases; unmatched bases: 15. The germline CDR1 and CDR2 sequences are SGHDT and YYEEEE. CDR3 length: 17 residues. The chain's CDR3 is CASTPRPGDSYTDTQYF. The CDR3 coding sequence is TGTGCCAGCACCCCACGTCCCGGGGACAGTTACACAGATACGCAGTATTTT.

This CDR3 reads CASSEGHRDSNQPQHF. As DNA, the CDR3 is TGTGCCAGCAGTGAAGGACACAGGGATAGCAATCAGCCCCAGCATTTT. The gene calls are TRBV6-1 and TRBJ1-5, with D maybe TRBD1 (6 bases). The CDR3 extends over 16 amino acids. Germline V gives CDR1 MNHNS, CDR2 SASEGT. The V end lost 1 base, the J end lost 0 bases, and 10 bases lay between the germline ends.

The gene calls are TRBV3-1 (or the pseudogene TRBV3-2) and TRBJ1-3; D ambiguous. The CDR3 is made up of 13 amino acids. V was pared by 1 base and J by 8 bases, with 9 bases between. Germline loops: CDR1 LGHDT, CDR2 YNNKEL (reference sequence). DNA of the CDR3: TGTGCCAGCAGCCAAGCTGTCGGGGACACCATATATTTT. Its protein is CASSQAVGDTIYF.

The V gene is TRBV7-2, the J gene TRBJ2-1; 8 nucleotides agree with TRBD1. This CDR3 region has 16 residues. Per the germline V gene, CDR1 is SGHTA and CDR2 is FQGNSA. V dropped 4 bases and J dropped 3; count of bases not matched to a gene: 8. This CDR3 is CASSSGQASYYNEQFF. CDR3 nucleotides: TGTGCCAGCAGCTCGGGACAGGCGTCATACTACAATGAGCAGTTCTTC.

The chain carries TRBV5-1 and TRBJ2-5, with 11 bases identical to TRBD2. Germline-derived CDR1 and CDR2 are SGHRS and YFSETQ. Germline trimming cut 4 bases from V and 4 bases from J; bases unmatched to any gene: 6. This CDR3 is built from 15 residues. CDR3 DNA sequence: TGCGCCAGCAGCCCCTGGCTAGCGGGGGGAGAGACCCAGTACTTC. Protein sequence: CASSPWLAGGETQYF.

The CDR3, as DNA: TGTGCCAGCTCATCGGACAGGTTTAACACCGGGGAGCTGTTTTTT. Protein sequence: CASSSDRFNTGELFF. The chain joins TRBV18 to TRBJ2-2, with TRBD1 matching over 7 bases. CDR1 KGHSH and CDR2 LQKENI come from the germline V gene. CDR3 length: 15 amino acids. The trim removed 5 bases at V and 2 bases at J, leaving 5 bases unmatched.

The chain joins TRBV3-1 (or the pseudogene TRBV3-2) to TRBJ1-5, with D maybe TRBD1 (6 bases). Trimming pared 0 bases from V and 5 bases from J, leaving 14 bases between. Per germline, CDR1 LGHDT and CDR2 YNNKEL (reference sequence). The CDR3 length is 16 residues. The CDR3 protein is CASSQDRGRGHQPQHF. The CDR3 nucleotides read TGTGCCAGCAGCCAAGACCGTGGCAGGGGACATCAGCCCCAGCATTTT.

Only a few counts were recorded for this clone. CDR3 DNA: TGTGCCAGCAGCCTTGTTACACCAAACTATGGCTACACCTTC. Its protein product is CASSLVTPNYGYTF. This chain connects TRBV14 to TRBJ1-2; no definite D call. Trimming took 4 bases from V and 2 from J, leaving 11 bases between them. CDR1 is SGHDN, CDR2 FVKESK, per germline. The CDR3 loop spans 14 amino acids.

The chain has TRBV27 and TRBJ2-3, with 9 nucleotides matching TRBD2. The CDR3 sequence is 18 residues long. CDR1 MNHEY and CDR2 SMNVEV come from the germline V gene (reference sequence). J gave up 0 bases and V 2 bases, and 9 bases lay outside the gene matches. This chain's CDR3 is CASSLPRRLAASTDTQYF. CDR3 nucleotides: TGTGCCAGCAGTTTACCTCGCCGACTAGCGGCAAGCACAGATACGCAGTATTTT.

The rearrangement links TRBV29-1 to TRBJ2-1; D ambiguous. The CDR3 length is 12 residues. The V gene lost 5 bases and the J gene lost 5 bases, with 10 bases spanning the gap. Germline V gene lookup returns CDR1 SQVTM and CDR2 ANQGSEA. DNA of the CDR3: TGCAGCGTTCCGCCAACGGACAATGAGCAGTTCTTC. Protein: CSVPPTDNEQFF.

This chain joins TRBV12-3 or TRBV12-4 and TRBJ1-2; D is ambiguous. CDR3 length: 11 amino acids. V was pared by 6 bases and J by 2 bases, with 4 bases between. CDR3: CASSQNYGYTF. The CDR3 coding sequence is TGTGCCAGCAGCCAGAACTATGGCTACACCTTC.

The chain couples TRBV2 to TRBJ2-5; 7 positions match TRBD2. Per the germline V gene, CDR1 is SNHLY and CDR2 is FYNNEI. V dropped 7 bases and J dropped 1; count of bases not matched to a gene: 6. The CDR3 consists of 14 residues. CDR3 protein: CASNWASGQETQYF. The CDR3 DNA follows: TGTGCCAGCAATTGGGCTAGCGGCCAAGAGACCCAGTACTTC.